These T cell receptor beta chains were read from a single sample in a study of blood T cell dynamics during melanoma immunotherapy. Only in-frame clones appear in the TCRdb table, and some are missing; sequencing was by immunoSEQ multiplex PCR. Among approximately 7,800 clones listed, about 85% were seen once. The starting material was blood, obtained from a patient treated with checkpoint blockade. Source of these receptors: a human donor with melanoma. The CDR3 runs from the conserved cysteine through the conserved F or W. D genes are given only for firm matches. Only part of the rows carry a size: once, few, many, or a class if the clone is expanded.

TRBJ2-7 | TRBV6-1 | NA | NA | CATSIEEGAGYEQYF | TGTGCCACCTCAATCGAGGAGGGGGCTGGCTACGAGCAGTACTTC
TRBJ2-7 | TRBV28 | NA | TRBD1 | CASLPGQGGEQYF | TGTGCCAGCTTACCGGGACAGGGTGGCGAGCAGTACTTC
TRBJ2-6 | TRBV28 | NA | NA | CASSFSGISGANVLTF | TGTGCCAGCAGTTTCTCAGGGATCTCTGGGGCCAACGTCCTGACTTTC
TRBJ2-5 | TRBV5-1 | NA | TRBD1 | CASSLGTGDETQYF | TGCGCCAGCAGCTTGGGGACAGGGGACGAGACCCAGTACTTC
TRBJ2-1 | TRBV5-4 | NA | TRBD2 | CASSLRSGTFRNEQFF | TGTGCCAGCAGCTTACGTAGCGGGACCTTCCGCAATGAGCAGTTCTTC
TRBJ2-7 | TRBV28 | once | NA | CASSPPGSFYEQYF | TGTGCCAGCAGTCCCCCAGGGAGTTTCTACGAGCAGTACTTC
TRBJ2-7 | TRBV2 | NA | NA | CASSDVGSYEQYF | TGTGCCAGCAGTGACGTCGGGAGCTACGAGCAGTACTTC
TRBJ2-2 | TRBV2 | NA | TRBD2 | CASRLAVNTGELFF | TGTGCCAGCAGGCTAGCGGTGAACACCGGGGAGCTGTTTTTT
TRBJ2-7 | TRBV6-1 | large | TRBD1 | CASSEMAGTGYEQYF | TGTGCCAGCAGTGAAATGGCCGGGACAGGGTACGAGCAGTACTTC
TRBJ1-5 | TRBV21-1 | hyperexpanded | NA | CASSKGWGGDQPQHF | TGTGCCAGCAGCAAAGGATGGGGGGGCGACCAGCCCCAGCATTTT
TRBJ2-1 | TRBV6-4 | NA | NA | CASRTNRENEQFF | TGTGCCAGCAGGACCAACAGGGAAAATGAGCAGTTCTTC
TRBJ2-2 | TRBV7-2 | NA | TRBD2 | CASSTSGNTGELFF | TGTGCCAGCAGTACTAGCGGAAACACCGGGGAGCTGTTTTTT
TRBJ2-5 | TRBV11-2 | NA | TRBD1 | CASSLGTGNWETQYF | TGTGCCAGCAGCTTAGGGACAGGGAATTGGGAGACCCAGTACTTC
TRBJ2-5 | TRBV2 | NA | NA | CASMSGGAGQETQYF | TGTGCCAGCATGTCCGGGGGCGCGGGGCAAGAGACCCAGTACTTC
TRBJ2-3 | TRBV19 | NA | NA | CASSIGDKMTDTQYF | TGTGCCAGTAGTATAGGCGACAAGATGACAGATACGCAGTATTTT
TRBJ2-3 | TRBV9 | NA | NA | CASSVGLAGPDTQYF | TGTGCCAGCAGCGTAGGGCTAGCAGGCCCAGATACGCAGTATTTT
TRBJ2-7 | TRBV19 | once | NA | CASRGRSNYEQYF | TGTGCCAGTAGGGGGAGGAGTAACTACGAGCAGTACTTC
TRBJ2-7 | TRBV5-1 | NA | NA | CASSEVPFSYEQYF | TGCGCCAGCAGCGAGGTCCCCTTCTCCTACGAGCAGTACTTC
TRBJ2-3 | TRBV2 | NA | TRBD1 | CASRLQGQVDTQYF | TGTGCCAGCAGGTTACAGGGGCAGGTAGATACGCAGTATTTT
TRBJ2-1 | TRBV9 | NA | TRBD1 | CASSSNPGTGDNEQFF | TGTGCCAGCAGCTCCAACCCCGGGACAGGGGACAATGAGCAGTTCTTC
TRBJ2-1 | TRBV5-1 | NA | TRBD2 | CASTLAGAYNEQFF | TGCGCCAGCACGCTAGCGGGGGCCTACAATGAGCAGTTCTTC
TRBJ2-1 | TRBV27 | NA | TRBD2 | CASSPGTSGNNEQFF | TGTGCCAGCAGTCCTGGGACTAGCGGGAATAATGAGCAGTTCTTC
TRBJ2-3 | TRBV4-1 | NA | NA | CASSRTWDGALTDTQYF | TGCGCCAGCAGCCGCACTTGGGACGGGGCCCTAACAGATACGCAGTATTTT
TRBJ1-1 | TRBV14 | NA | NA | CASSHGGTFWAFF | TGTGCCAGCAGCCACGGAGGGACGTTTTGGGCTTTCTTT
TRBJ1-3 | TRBV9 | NA | NA | CASSAHLTSSGNTIYF | TGTGCCAGCAGCGCACATTTGACCTCCTCTGGAAACACCATATATTTT
TRBJ2-7 | TRBV5-1 | NA | TRBD2 | CASSRLSASGSYEQYF | TGCGCCAGCAGCCGTCTCAGTGCTAGCGGGTCCTACGAGCAGTACTTC
TRBJ2-7 | TRBV5-1 | few | NA | CASSFSGPQWDEQYF | TGCGCCAGCAGCTTCTCCGGACCCCAGTGGGACGAGCAGTACTTC
TRBJ2-5 | TRBV4-2 | NA | TRBD2 | CASSQGEGGQETQYF | TGTGCCAGCAGCCAAGGTGAGGGAGGGCAAGAGACCCAGTACTTC
TRBJ2-1 | TRBV28 | NA | TRBD1 | CASSPPSGGPYNEQFF | TGTGCCAGCAGCCCGCCTTCAGGGGGTCCTTACAATGAGCAGTTCTTC
TRBJ2-7 | TRBV2 | NA | TRBD2 | CASSFGGTRSYEQYF | TGTGCCAGCAGCTTCGGGGGGACTAGATCCTACGAGCAGTACTTC
TRBJ1-2 | TRBV25-1 | NA | NA | CASSDRPRRFNYGYTF | TGTGCCAGCAGTGATCGCCCAAGGCGTTTTAACTATGGCTACACCTTC
TRBJ2-4 | TRBV2 | NA | TRBD2 | CASSEGSREGDIQYF | TGTGCCAGCAGTGAAGGTTCGCGGGAGGGCGACATTCAGTACTTC
TRBJ1-3 | TRBV2 | once | NA | CASSPHRGRGLSGNTIYF | TGTGCCAGCAGCCCTCACCGGGGCAGGGGCCTCTCTGGAAACACCATATATTTT
TRBJ2-7 | TRBV11-1 | once | NA | CASSLRADGVEQYF | TGTGCCAGCAGCTTAAGGGCCGACGGGGTCGAACAGTACTTC
TRBJ1-1 | TRBV10-2 | few | NA | CASLRGAGVNTEAFF | TGCGCCAGCTTGAGGGGGGCAGGAGTGAACACTGAAGCTTTCTTT
TRBJ1-1 | TRBV5-6 | NA | NA | CASSLGGRLNTEAFF | TGTGCCAGCAGCTTGGGGGGACGGTTGAACACTGAAGCTTTCTTT
TRBJ1-1 | TRBV5-1 | NA | TRBD1 | CASSFRDRGDTEAFF | TGCGCCAGCAGCTTCCGGGACAGGGGTGACACTGAAGCTTTCTTT
TRBJ2-7 | TRBV4-3 | NA | NA | CASSQAASESYEQYF | TGCGCCAGCAGCCAAGCGGCTAGCGAATCCTACGAGCAGTACTTC
TRBJ1-2 | TRBV13 | NA | NA | CASSKGVLSDYGYTF | TGTGCCAGCAGCAAAGGGGTTCTGAGTGACTATGGCTACACCTTC
TRBJ1-6 | TRBV5-4 | NA | NA | CASSSLGGQYNSPLHF | TGTGCCAGCAGCTCCCTGGGGGGCCAATATAATTCACCCCTCCACTTT
TRBJ1-1 | TRBV5-1 | NA | NA | CASSPSQGYTEAFF | TGCGCCAGCAGCCCGAGTCAGGGGTACACTGAAGCTTTCTTT
TRBJ2-1 | TRBV11-2 | NA | NA | CASRGRASSYNEQFF | TGTGCCAGCAGAGGGCGGGCTAGCTCCTACAATGAGCAGTTCTTC
TRBJ2-1 | TRBV28 | once | NA | CASKGGYNEQFF | TGTGCCAGCAAGGGGGGCTACAATGAGCAGTTCTTC
TRBJ2-7 | TRBV4-1 | NA | NA | CASSQDNGDSYEQYF | TGCGCCAGCAGCCAAGACAACGGAGACTCCTACGAGCAGTACTTC
TRBJ2-1 | TRBV19 | NA | TRBD2 | CASSIVLAGGGYNEQFF | TGTGCCAGTAGTATAGTGCTAGCGGGAGGGGGGTACAATGAGCAGTTCTTC
TRBJ2-5 | TRBV11-2 | once | NA | CASSLATGGPLPQYF | TGTGCCAGCAGCTTAGCGACAGGCGGGCCGCTGCCCCAGTACTTC
TRBJ1-3 | TRBV28 | once | TRBD1 | CASSSPRGVNGNTIYF | TGTGCCAGCAGTTCCCCCAGGGGGGTGAATGGAAACACCATATATTTT
TRBJ2-1 | TRBV9 | NA | TRBD2 | CASSVVSGNNEQFF | TGTGCCAGCAGCGTAGTTAGCGGGAACAATGAGCAGTTCTTC
TRBJ2-3 | TRBV13 | NA | NA | CASSTYPGPQYF | TGTGCCAGCAGCACATACCCAGGTCCCCAGTATTTT